The rows below give T cell receptor beta chains drawn from one sample of a study of blood T cell repertoires in COVID-19. Sequencing used immunoSEQ multiplex PCR; TCRdb keeps in-frame clones, though not all of them. Altogether 200,000 to 300,000 clones are present, about 86% being singletons, with the ten largest covering 3.3%. The source material was PBMCs or T cells enriched from blood (not recorded which). All receptors come from a woman in her thirties or forties with acute COVID-19. CDR3s include the opening cysteine and the closing phenylalanine or tryptophan.

TRBV25-1	TRBJ1-5	CASRAGGYQPQHF
TRBV11-2	TRBJ2-1	CASSSLGGSSYNEQFF
TRBV11-1	TRBJ2-3	CASSFDSWRGDTQYF
TRBV18	TRBJ2-1	CASSSSDRDDEQFF
TRBV2	TRBJ2-5	CASGRGETQYF
TRBV29-1	TRBJ1-5	CSASSGNSNQPQHF
TRBV3-1/TRBV3-2	TRBJ2-1	CASSRTVNNEQFF
TRBV5-4	TRBJ1-2	CASRLSGGTYGYTF
TRBV5-1	TRBJ2-1	CASRRDRAYNEQFF
TRBV24-1	TRBJ1-2	CATSPASGLAYGYTF
TRBV7-3	TRBJ1-5	CASSFSGQVNQPQHF